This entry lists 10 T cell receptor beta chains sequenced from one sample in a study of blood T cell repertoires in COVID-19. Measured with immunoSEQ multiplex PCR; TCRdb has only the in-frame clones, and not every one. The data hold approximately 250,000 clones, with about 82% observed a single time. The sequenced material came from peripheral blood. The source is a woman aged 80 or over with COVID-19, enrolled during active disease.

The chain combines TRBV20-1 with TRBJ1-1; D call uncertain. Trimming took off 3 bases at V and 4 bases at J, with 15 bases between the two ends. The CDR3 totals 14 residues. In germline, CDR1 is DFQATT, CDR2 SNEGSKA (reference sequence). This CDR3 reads CSASLLRSSTEAFF. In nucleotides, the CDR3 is TGCAGTGCTAGTCTACTTCGATCGAGCACTGAAGCTTTCTTT.

The DNA of the CDR3 is TGTGCCAGCAGCACGCCGGGACTCATCACAGATACGCAGTATTTT. It yields the protein CASSTPGLITDTQYF. This chain links TRBV5-6 with TRBJ2-3; TRBD2 is a possible D gene (6 bases). V was shortened by 4 bases and J by 2 bases, with 14 bases between the two germline ends. The CDR3 is made up of 15 amino acids. Per germline, CDR1 SGHDT and CDR2 YYEEEE.

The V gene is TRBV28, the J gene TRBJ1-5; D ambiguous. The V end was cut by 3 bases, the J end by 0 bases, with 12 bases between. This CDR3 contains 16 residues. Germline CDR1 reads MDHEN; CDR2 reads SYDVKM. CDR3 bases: TGTGCCAGCAGTTTCGGGCGGCTAGCTAGCAATCAGCCCCAGCATTTT. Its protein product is CASSFGRLASNQPQHF.

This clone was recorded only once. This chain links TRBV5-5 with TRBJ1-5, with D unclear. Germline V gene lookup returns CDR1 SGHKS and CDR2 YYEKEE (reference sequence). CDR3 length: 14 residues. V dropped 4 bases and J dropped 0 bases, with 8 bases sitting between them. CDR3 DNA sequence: TGTGCCAGCAGCCGACTGAATAGCAATCAGCCCCAGCATTTT. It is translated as CASSRLNSNQPQHF.

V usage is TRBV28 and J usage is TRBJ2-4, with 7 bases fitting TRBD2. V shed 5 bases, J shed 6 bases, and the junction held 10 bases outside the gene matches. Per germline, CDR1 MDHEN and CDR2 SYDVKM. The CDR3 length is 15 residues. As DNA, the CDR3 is TGTGCCAGCAGTCCCGGACTAGTGGGGGGAAACATTCAGTACTTC. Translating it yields CASSPGLVGGNIQYF.

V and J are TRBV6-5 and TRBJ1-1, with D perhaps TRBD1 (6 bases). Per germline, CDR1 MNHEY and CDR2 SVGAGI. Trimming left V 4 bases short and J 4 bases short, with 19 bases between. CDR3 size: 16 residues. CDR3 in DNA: TGTGCCAGCAGTTCGTTGAACAGGGCACGAGGCACTGAAGCTTTCTTT. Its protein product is CASSSLNRARGTEAFF.

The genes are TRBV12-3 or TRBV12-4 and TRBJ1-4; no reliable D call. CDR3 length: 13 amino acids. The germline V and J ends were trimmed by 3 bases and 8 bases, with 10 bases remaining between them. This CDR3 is CASSFSPKEKLFF. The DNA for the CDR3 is TGTGCCAGCAGTTTTAGTCCGAAGGAAAAACTGTTTTTT.

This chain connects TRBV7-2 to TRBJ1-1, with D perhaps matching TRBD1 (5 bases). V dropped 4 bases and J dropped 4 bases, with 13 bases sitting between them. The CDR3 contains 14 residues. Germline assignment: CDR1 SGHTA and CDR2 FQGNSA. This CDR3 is CASSSVAGGTEAFF. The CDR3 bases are TGTGCCAGCAGCTCCGTAGCGGGGGGCACTGAAGCTTTCTTT. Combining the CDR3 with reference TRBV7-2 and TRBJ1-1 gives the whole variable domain GAGVSQSPSNKVTEKGKDVELRCDPISGHTALYWYRQSLGQGLEFLIYFQGNSAPDKSGLPSDRFSAERTGGSVSTLTIQRTQQEDSAVYLCASSSVAGGTEAFFGQGTRLTVV.

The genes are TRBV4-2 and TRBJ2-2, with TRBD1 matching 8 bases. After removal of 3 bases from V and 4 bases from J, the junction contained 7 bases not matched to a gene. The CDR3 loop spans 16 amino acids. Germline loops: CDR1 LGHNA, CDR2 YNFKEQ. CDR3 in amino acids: CASSQPTGAITGELFF. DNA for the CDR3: TGTGCCAGCAGCCAGCCGACAGGGGCGATCACCGGGGAGCTGTTTTTT.

The CDR3 DNA sequence: TGTGCCAGCTCTAGGCGGGCCTACGAGCAGTACGTC. Amino acid sequence: CASSRRAYEQYV. The V gene is TRBV6-5, the J gene TRBJ2-7, with D perhaps TRBD2 (5 bases). There are 12 residues in the CDR3. Germline V lookup: CDR1 MNHEY, CDR2 SVGAGI. The V end lost 8 bases, the J end lost 2 bases, and 10 bases lay between the germline ends.